This TCR beta chain was captured in a study of T cell responses to AZD1222 COVID-19 vaccine. CDR1 is GTSNPN and CDR2 is SVGIG in the germline V gene (reference sequence). The CDR3 totals 16 residues. With V trimmed by 0 bases and J by 4 bases, 10 bases remained unmatched. Study-wide results and limits: Nearly half of spike-specific TCRs reportedly target variant regions that are unmutated in the B.1.351 and B.1.1.7 variants. Possibly, clonal diversity was underestimated; donors were largely white British and included more females.

Using immunoSEQ multiplex PCR, the repertoire was profiled, and TCRdb retains in-frame clones only, with some absent. The sample consists of tens of thousands of clones, approximately 90% of them appearing once. On this clone itself: Its antigen remains unknown.

The J gene is TRBJ2-3, the V gene TRBV30; 7 bases are a match to TRBD2. This sequence originates from an adult in good health. The sample in question was peripheral blood, obtained on day 0 of AZD1222 vaccination. DNA for the CDR3: TGTGCCTGGAGTGTAAAGGCTAGCGGATTCGCAGATACGCAGTATTTT. The encoded protein is CAWSVKASGFADTQYF.